This TCR beta chain was recorded in a study of blood T cell repertoires in COVID-19. Across the whole study: Samples taken during acute and convalescent COVID-19 were collected in the United States, Italy and Spain. T cells, B-cell-depleted T cells, or PBMCs supplied cDNA or gDNA.

V shed 5 bases and J 5 bases; nucleotides not matched to a gene: 11. The CDR3 is 15 amino acids. The V gene's germline CDR1 is PRHDT and CDR2 FYEKMQ (reference sequence). In the study's own analysis: Quantification of nucleated cells was approximated via reference gene primer amplification. Method: immunoSEQ multiplex PCR; TCRdb's copy keeps in-frame clones and lacks some. Clone size and V and J calls were adopted from that table, with D and trimming inferred from the DNA. Here the sample spans approximately 68,000 clones, 79% being singletons. This sequence joins TRBV13 and TRBJ2-7; the match to TRBD2 covers 8 bases. Sequencing was carried out using peripheral blood. This TCR was recovered from a woman between 45 and 65 years old with acute or convalescent COVID-19. The CDR3 loop reads CASSHRLASGDEQYF. For the CDR3, the DNA is TGTGCCAGCAGCCACCGACTAGCGTCCGGGGACGAGCAGTACTTC.